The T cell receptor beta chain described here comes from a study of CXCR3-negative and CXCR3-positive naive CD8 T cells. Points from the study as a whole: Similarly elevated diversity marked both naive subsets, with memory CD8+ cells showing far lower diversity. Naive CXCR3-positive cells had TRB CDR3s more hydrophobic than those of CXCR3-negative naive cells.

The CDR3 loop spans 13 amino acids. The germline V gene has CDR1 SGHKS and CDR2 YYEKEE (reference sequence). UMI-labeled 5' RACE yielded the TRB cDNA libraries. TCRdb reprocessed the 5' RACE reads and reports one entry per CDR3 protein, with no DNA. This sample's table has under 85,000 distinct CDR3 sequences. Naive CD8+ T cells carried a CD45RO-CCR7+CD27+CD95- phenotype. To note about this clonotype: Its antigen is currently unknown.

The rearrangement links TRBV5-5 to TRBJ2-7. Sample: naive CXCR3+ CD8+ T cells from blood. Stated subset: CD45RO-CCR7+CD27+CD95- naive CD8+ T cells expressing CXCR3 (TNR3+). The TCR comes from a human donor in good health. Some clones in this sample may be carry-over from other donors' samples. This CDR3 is CASSPWTEYEQYF.